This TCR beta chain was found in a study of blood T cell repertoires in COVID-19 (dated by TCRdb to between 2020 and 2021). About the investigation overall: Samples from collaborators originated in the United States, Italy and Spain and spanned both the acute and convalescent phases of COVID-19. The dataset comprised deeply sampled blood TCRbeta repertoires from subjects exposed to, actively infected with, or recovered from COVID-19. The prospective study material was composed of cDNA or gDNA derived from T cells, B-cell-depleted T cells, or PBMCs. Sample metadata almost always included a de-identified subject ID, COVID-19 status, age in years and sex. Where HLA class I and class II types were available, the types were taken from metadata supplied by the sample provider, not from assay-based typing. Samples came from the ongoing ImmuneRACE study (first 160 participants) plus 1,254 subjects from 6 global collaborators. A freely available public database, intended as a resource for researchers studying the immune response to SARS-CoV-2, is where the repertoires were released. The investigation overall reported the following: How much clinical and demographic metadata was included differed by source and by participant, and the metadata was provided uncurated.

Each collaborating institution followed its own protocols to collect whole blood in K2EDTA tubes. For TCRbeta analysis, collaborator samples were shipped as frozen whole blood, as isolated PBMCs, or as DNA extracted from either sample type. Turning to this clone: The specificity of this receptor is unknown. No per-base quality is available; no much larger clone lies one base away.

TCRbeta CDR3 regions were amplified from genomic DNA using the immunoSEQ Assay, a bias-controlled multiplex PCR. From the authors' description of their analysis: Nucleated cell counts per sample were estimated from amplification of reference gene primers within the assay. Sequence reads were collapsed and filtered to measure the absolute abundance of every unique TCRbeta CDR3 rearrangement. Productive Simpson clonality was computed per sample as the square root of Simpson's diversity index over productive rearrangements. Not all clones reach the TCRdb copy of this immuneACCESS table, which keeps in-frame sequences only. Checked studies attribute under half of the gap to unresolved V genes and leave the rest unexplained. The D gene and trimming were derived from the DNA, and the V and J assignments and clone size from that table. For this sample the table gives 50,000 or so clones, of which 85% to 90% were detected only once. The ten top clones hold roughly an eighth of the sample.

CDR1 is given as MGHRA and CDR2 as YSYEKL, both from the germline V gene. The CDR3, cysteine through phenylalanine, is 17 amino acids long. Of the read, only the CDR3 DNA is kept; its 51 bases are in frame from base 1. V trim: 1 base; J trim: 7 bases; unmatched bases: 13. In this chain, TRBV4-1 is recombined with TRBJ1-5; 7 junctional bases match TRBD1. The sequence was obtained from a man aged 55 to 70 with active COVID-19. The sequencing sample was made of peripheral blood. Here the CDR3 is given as CASSQGDTGARWQPQHF. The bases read TGCGCCAGCAGCCAAGGAGATACAGGGGCCAGGTGGCAGCCCCAGCATTTT.